This entry features one TCR beta chain sequence. Its antigen is not identified. Deletions cut 4 bases from V and 0 bases from J, with 11 bases between. The length of the CDR3 is 15 residues. Germline values: CDR1 SGHRS, CDR2 YFSETQ. Sequencing was performed with immunoSEQ multiplex PCR; in TCRdb, only in-frame clones are kept and a portion is missing. The sample records some 120,000 clones, more than 80% being singletons. The data stem from a study of T cell responses to AZD1222 COVID-19 vaccine. Study results and caveats: Increases in Spike-specific TCR breadth and depth were seen after two AZD1222 doses. Unmutated variant regions are reportedly targeted by nearly half of spike-specific TCRs. A mostly white British donor set with more females was recruited, and clonal diversity was possibly underestimated. Among those given AZD1222, only five or six were seropositive at baseline.

The sequence derives from an adult who received the AZD1222 COVID-19 vaccine. The chain combines TRBV5-1 with TRBJ2-1, with a possible D match to TRBD2 (5 bases). The specimen was peripheral blood, collected 28 days after the second AZD1222 dose. Here the CDR3 reads CASSRLAGSYNEQFF. The CDR3 bases are TGCGCCAGCAGCAGATTGGCGGGCTCCTACAATGAGCAGTTCTTC.